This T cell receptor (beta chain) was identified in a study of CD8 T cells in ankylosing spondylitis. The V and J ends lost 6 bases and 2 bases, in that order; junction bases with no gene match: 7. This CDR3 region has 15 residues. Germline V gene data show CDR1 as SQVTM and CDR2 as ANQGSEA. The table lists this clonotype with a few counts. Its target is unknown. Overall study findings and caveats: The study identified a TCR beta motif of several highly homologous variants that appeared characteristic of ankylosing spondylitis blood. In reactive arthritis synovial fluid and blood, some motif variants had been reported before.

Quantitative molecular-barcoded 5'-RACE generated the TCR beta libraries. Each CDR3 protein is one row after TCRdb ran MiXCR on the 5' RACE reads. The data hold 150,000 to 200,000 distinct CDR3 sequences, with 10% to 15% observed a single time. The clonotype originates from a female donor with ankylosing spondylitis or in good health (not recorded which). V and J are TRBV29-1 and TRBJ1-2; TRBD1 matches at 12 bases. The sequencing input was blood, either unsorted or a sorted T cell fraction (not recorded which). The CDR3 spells CSVVRDRGLNYGYTF. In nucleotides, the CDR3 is TGCAGCGTCGTCCGGGACAGGGGGCTCAACTATGGCTACACCTTC.